These 20 T cell receptor beta chains share one sample of origin, sequenced in a study of CD8 T cells in ankylosing spondylitis. Whole-study findings and limits: One TCR beta motif, made up of under ten highly homologous variants, appeared characteristic of ankylosing spondylitis blood.

Their cognate antigens are unknown. TCRdb re-derived calls from the 5' RACE reads in MiXCR, one entry per CDR3 protein. The sample lists about 750,000 distinct CDR3 sequences, around 19% occurring once. Sequenced input: blood, either unsorted or a sorted T cell fraction (not recorded which). The receptors were sampled from a male donor with ankylosing spondylitis.

The rearrangement links TRBV9 to TRBJ2-1; tentatively, D is TRBD2 (5 bases). Germline V CDR1 and CDR2: SGDLS, YYNGEE. This CDR3 has 15 amino acids. V was cut by 3 bases and J by 8 bases, with 18 bases left in between. CDR3 coding DNA: TGTGCCAGCAGCGCCCTACTAGGTACCGGGGATGAGCAGTTCTTC. Protein sequence: CASSALLGTGDEQFF.

CDR3 coding DNA: TGTGCCAGCAGCTTCACTGGACTAGCGGGAGGGGTCGGGGAGCTGTTTTTT. It is translated as CASSFTGLAGGVGELFF. The chain is built from TRBV7-2 and TRBJ2-2; 15 bases map to TRBD2. In germline, CDR1 is SGHTA, CDR2 FQGNSA. The CDR3 is 17 amino acids. The V segment lost 3 bases and the J segment 7 bases; nucleotides outside the gene matches: 6.

The chain links TRBV29-1 to TRBJ2-1; TRBD1 might be the D (6 bases). The CDR3 has 14 residues. V lost 5 bases, J lost 8 bases, and 19 bases lay in between. CDR1 SQVTM and CDR2 ANQGSEA come from the germline V gene. CDR3 loop: CSVRATDSFDEQFF. In nucleotides, the CDR3 is TGCAGCGTTAGGGCAACGGACAGCTTTGATGAGCAGTTCTTC.

This clonotype occurred a few times. The genes are TRBV12-3 or TRBV12-4 and TRBJ1-2, with D maybe TRBD1 (5 bases). The V and J ends lost 3 bases and 8 bases respectively, with 10 bases between them. The CDR3 covers 12 residues. CDR3 loop: CASSLGQTGYTF. CDR3 coding DNA: TGTGCCAGCAGTTTGGGGCAGACCGGCTACACCTTC.

The chain recombines TRBV14 with TRBJ2-1; 9 bases map to TRBD2. The CDR3 extends over 16 amino acids. Germline values: CDR1 SGHDN, CDR2 FVKESK. The J segment lost 9 bases and the V segment lost 4 bases, leaving 13 bases of the junction unmatched. CDR3 nucleotides: TGTGCCAGCAGCCTTAGCGGGAGCCCGGATCTATCTGAGCAGTTCTTC. Translation gives CASSLSGSPDLSEQFF.

This clonotype was picked up many times. V is TRBV27 and J is TRBJ1-6, with 7 bases identical to TRBD1. This CDR3 contains 15 residues. The V and J ends lost 4 bases and 6 bases, in that order; junction bases with no gene match: 6. Germline-derived CDR1 and CDR2 are MNHEY and SMNVEV (reference sequence). CDR3 amino acids: CASSYGQALNSPLHF. The CDR3 DNA sequence: TGTGCCAGCAGTTATGGACAGGCACTTAATTCACCCCTCCACTTT.

This clonotype has at least ten counts. This chain links TRBV29-1 with TRBJ1-4; no reliable D call. The V end lost 3 bases, the J end lost 3 bases, and 14 bases lay between the germline ends. CDR1 SQVTM and CDR2 ANQGSEA come from the germline V gene. The CDR3 sequence is 15 residues long. This CDR3 reads CSVDSGSGANEKLFF. Written as DNA, the CDR3 is TGCAGCGTTGACTCTGGGAGTGGGGCTAATGAAAAACTGTTTTTT.

This clonotype was observed a handful of times. The V call is TRBV20-1, the J call TRBJ2-7, with 7 bases aligning to TRBD2. The CDR3 is made up of 15 amino acids. Per germline, CDR1 DFQATT and CDR2 SNEGSKA (reference sequence). V was clipped by 4 bases and J by 3 bases; unmatched bases: 12. DNA for the CDR3: TGCAGTGCTATCCCCCGGGGGGAGGTACTCTACGAGCAGTACTTC. Its protein is CSAIPRGEVLYEQYF.

This clonotype was detected a few times. J is TRBJ1-1 and V is TRBV10-3; possible D gene TRBD1, 6 bases. V was shortened by 2 bases and J by 4 bases, with 14 bases between the two germline ends. Germline V gene lookup returns CDR1 ENHRY and CDR2 SYGVKD. CDR3 length: 15 residues. The CDR3 spells CAISEAMGGGTEAFF. The CDR3 nucleotides are TGTGCCATCAGTGAGGCGATGGGGGGCGGCACTGAAGCTTTCTTT.

The chain carries TRBV4-1 and TRBJ1-2; D call uncertain. This CDR3 has 12 amino acids. Germline CDR1 MGHRA, CDR2 YSYEKL. The V gene lost 3 bases and the J gene lost 8 bases, with 10 bases spanning the gap. The DNA of the CDR3 is TGCGCCAGCAGCCAGAGTCTTGAGGGCTACACCTTC. Translation gives CASSQSLEGYTF.

The chain is built from TRBV7-9 and TRBJ1-2; tentative D call: TRBD1 (5 bases). Trimming removed 2 bases from V and 8 bases from J, with 15 bases in between. The CDR3 runs to 14 residues. CDR1 is SEHNR, CDR2 FQNEAQ, per germline (reference sequence). The CDR3 reads CASSLSGGDFGYTF. The CDR3, as DNA: TGTGCCAGCAGCTTATCGGGGGGTGACTTCGGCTACACCTTC.

This clonotype was seen more than once but under ten times. The V and J genes are TRBV29-1 and TRBJ2-2; 11 nucleotides agree with TRBD1. Unmatched junction bases numbered 1, after V lost 6 bases and J lost 1 base. The CDR3 length is 14 residues. Germline values: CDR1 SQVTM, CDR2 ANQGSEA. Written as DNA, the CDR3 is TGCAGCGTGGGACAGGGGGGGAACACCGGGGAGCTGTTTTTT. Protein sequence: CSVGQGGNTGELFF.

This clonotype is classed as medium-sized. The chain employs TRBV6-6 and TRBJ2-2; D unclear. The CDR3 totals 13 residues. V lost 2 bases to trimming and J lost 0 bases, with 1 base between them. Germline CDR1 MNHNY, CDR2 SVGAGI (reference sequence). CDR3 protein: CASSYTNTGELFF. The CDR3 nucleotides are TGTGCCAGCAGTTACACGAACACCGGGGAGCTGTTTTTT.

This clonotype was found a few times. V usage is TRBV12-3 or TRBV12-4 and J usage is TRBJ2-1; D is perhaps TRBD1 (5 bases). This CDR3 is built from 14 residues. V lost 5 bases and J 5 bases, leaving 13 bases between the germline ends. The CDR3 DNA reads as TGTGCCAGCAGTGATGTCAGGGTCCACAATGAGCAGTTCTTC. It is translated as CASSDVRVHNEQFF.

This chain joins TRBV6-1 and TRBJ1-3; D is undetermined. V dropped 5 bases and J dropped 0 bases, with 11 bases sitting between them. CDR3 length: 15 amino acids. CDR1 MNHNS and CDR2 SASEGT come from the germline V gene. Written as DNA, the CDR3 is TGTGCCAGCAGTAAGACGGCGATCTCTGGAAACACCATATATTTT. It translates to CASSKTAISGNTIYF.

The chain links TRBV5-1 to TRBJ2-1; possibly TRBD1 or TRBD2 for D (6 bases each). Trimming cost V 8 bases and J 7 bases, with 16 bases left between them. The CDR3 runs 13 residues. CDR1 and CDR2 (germline): SGHRS, YFSETQ. The CDR3: CASNKGGRNEQFF. The CDR3 nucleotides are TGCGCCAGTAATAAGGGGGGCCGTAATGAGCAGTTCTTC.

This clonotype showed up just a few times. The rearrangement joins TRBV29-1 to TRBJ2-7; TRBD2 might be the D (5 bases). Per the germline V gene, CDR1 is SQVTM and CDR2 is ANQGSEA. Trimming took off 4 bases at V and 0 bases at J, with 10 bases between the two ends. This CDR3 comprises 13 residues. The CDR3 nucleotides are TGCAGCGTTGGGGAGACACCCTCCTACGAGCAGTACTTC. Protein product: CSVGETPSYEQYF.

The rearrangement links TRBV20-1 to TRBJ2-1; 14 positions match TRBD2. Looked up from germline, CDR1 is DFQATT and CDR2 is SNEGSKA (reference sequence). The CDR3 is 15 residues long. V lost 5 bases to trimming and J lost 6 bases; unmatched junction nucleotides: 6. The CDR3 is CSAEAGLAGGNEQFF. The CDR3 DNA sequence: TGCAGTGCTGAAGCCGGACTAGCGGGGGGCAATGAGCAGTTCTTC.

This clonotype was recorded at least ten times. The rearrangement links TRBV6-2 or TRBV6-3 to TRBJ2-5; TRBD2 aligns across 9 bases. CDR3 length equals 18 residues. CDR1 and CDR2 (germline): MNHEY, SVGEGT. The V gene end was trimmed by 4 bases and the J gene end by 3 bases; junction bases not matched to a gene: 15. This CDR3 reads CASSWNTLPGLAKETQYF. The CDR3 region has the DNA TGTGCCAGCAGTTGGAATACCCTGCCAGGACTAGCGAAAGAGACCCAGTACTTC.

This clonotype showed up just a few times. The V and J genes are TRBV12-3 or TRBV12-4 and TRBJ2-3; 7 bases align to TRBD2. V gave up 4 bases and J gave up 3 bases; unmatched junction bases: 7. The CDR3 runs 15 residues. The CDR3 DNA reads TGTGCCAGCAGTTCTAGTGCGGGAGAGACAGATACGCAGTATTTT. Amino acid sequence: CASSSSAGETDTQYF.